Listed below are T cell receptor beta chains from one sample, sequenced in a study of long-term antiretroviral therapy in people with HIV. Assay used: immunoSEQ multiplex PCR; TCRdb lists only in-frame clones, some missing. The table shows about 21,000 clones, with 80% to 85% occurring only once. The sample consisted of unsorted PBMCs, taken 1.9 years after starting antiretroviral therapy. Receptors originate from a woman in her fifties or sixties with HIV. The CDR3 runs from the conserved cysteine through the conserved F or W. Each record gives: CDR3 protein, CDR3 DNA, D gene, clone size, CDR3 length, J gene, V gene. The D gene is left open where the match is weak. Size tells how often a clone was seen (once, few, many) or the class of an expanded clone, and some rows leave it out.

cdr3_aa: CASSLEGGDNQPQHF
cdr3_nt: TGCGCCAGCAGCTTGGAAGGAGGGGATAATCAGCCCCAGCATTTT
d_call: -
clone_size: -
cdr3_length: 15
j_call: TRBJ1-5
v_call: TRBV5-1

cdr3_aa: CASKGVGDEQYF
cdr3_nt: TGTGCCAGTAAGGGGGTAGGAGACGAGCAGTACTTC
d_call: -
clone_size: -
cdr3_length: 12
j_call: TRBJ2-7
v_call: TRBV19

cdr3_aa: CASSPSDIVYEQYF
cdr3_nt: TGTGCCAGCTCACCATCCGATATAGTCTACGAGCAGTACTTC
d_call: -
clone_size: few
cdr3_length: 14
j_call: TRBJ2-7
v_call: TRBV18

cdr3_aa: CASSLSAGGQPDTQYF
cdr3_nt: TGTGCCAGCAGCCTCTCAGCGGGGGGGCAGCCAGATACGCAGTATTTT
d_call: TRBD2
clone_size: -
cdr3_length: 16
j_call: TRBJ2-3
v_call: TRBV9

cdr3_aa: CASSEFRRDQETQYF
cdr3_nt: TGTGCCAGCAGTGAATTTAGGAGGGACCAAGAGACCCAGTACTTC
d_call: -
clone_size: -
cdr3_length: 15
j_call: TRBJ2-5
v_call: TRBV2

cdr3_aa: CASSLSPDF
cdr3_nt: TGTGCCAGCAGCTTAAGCCCCGACTTC
d_call: -
clone_size: -
cdr3_length: 9
j_call: TRBJ2-7
v_call: TRBV11-3

cdr3_aa: CASSSRPYRVANSPLHF
cdr3_nt: TGTGCCAGCAGTTCGAGACCGTACAGGGTAGCTAATTCACCCCTCCACTTT
d_call: -
clone_size: -
cdr3_length: 17
j_call: TRBJ1-6
v_call: TRBV28

cdr3_aa: CASSKGGTGSSEKLFF
cdr3_nt: TGTGCCAGCAGTAAAGGGGGGACGGGGAGTAGTGAAAAACTGTTTTTT
d_call: -
clone_size: -
cdr3_length: 16
j_call: TRBJ1-4
v_call: TRBV6-6

cdr3_aa: CASSLDSGLTEAFF
cdr3_nt: TGCGCCAGCAGCTTGGACTCCGGGTTGACTGAAGCTTTCTTT
d_call: -
clone_size: -
cdr3_length: 14
j_call: TRBJ1-1
v_call: TRBV5-1

cdr3_aa: CASSQGREQSPLHF
cdr3_nt: TGTGCCAGCAGCCAGGGCAGGGAACAATCACCCCTCCACTTT
d_call: -
clone_size: few
cdr3_length: 14
j_call: TRBJ1-6
v_call: TRBV6-5

cdr3_aa: CASRGTMGQPQHF
cdr3_nt: TGTGCCAGCAGGGGGACTATGGGTCAGCCCCAGCATTTT
d_call: -
clone_size: -
cdr3_length: 13
j_call: TRBJ1-5
v_call: TRBV7-9

cdr3_aa: CASSSPGRVFHEQYF
cdr3_nt: TGTGCCAGCAGCTCCCCGGGGCGGGTGTTCCACGAGCAGTACTTC
d_call: -
clone_size: -
cdr3_length: 15
j_call: TRBJ2-7
v_call: TRBV5-6

cdr3_aa: CAWIHRGRSYNEQFF
cdr3_nt: TGTGCCTGGATTCACAGGGGTAGGTCCTACAATGAGCAGTTCTTC
d_call: TRBD1
clone_size: once
cdr3_length: 15
j_call: TRBJ2-1
v_call: TRBV30

cdr3_aa: CASSQEGQGAYEQYF
cdr3_nt: TGTGCCAGCAGCCAAGAGGGACAGGGAGCCTACGAGCAGTACTTC
d_call: TRBD1
clone_size: -
cdr3_length: 15
j_call: TRBJ2-7
v_call: TRBV4-2

cdr3_aa: CSAGDYEQYF
cdr3_nt: TGCAGCGCCGGGGACTACGAGCAGTACTTC
d_call: -
clone_size: -
cdr3_length: 10
j_call: TRBJ2-7
v_call: TRBV29-1

cdr3_aa: CATNRDIASTDTQYF
cdr3_nt: TGTGCCACCAACCGGGACATTGCTAGCACAGATACGCAGTATTTT
d_call: -
clone_size: -
cdr3_length: 15
j_call: TRBJ2-3
v_call: TRBV15

cdr3_aa: CASRQGGGRTQYF
cdr3_nt: TGTGCCAGCAGGCAGGGGGGGGGCCGAACGCAGTATTTT
d_call: -
clone_size: once
cdr3_length: 13
j_call: TRBJ2-3
v_call: TRBV27

cdr3_aa: CASSQDVGGPISYEQYF
cdr3_nt: TGCGCCAGCAGCCAAGATGTGGGGGGGCCCATCTCCTACGAGCAGTACTTC
d_call: -
clone_size: once
cdr3_length: 17
j_call: TRBJ2-7
v_call: TRBV4-1

cdr3_aa: CASSQGQLSSYNSPLHF
cdr3_nt: TGCGCCAGCAGCCAAGGGCAGCTTAGCTCCTATAATTCACCCCTCCACTTT
d_call: -
clone_size: -
cdr3_length: 17
j_call: TRBJ1-6
v_call: TRBV4-3

cdr3_aa: CASSGGHGYTF
cdr3_nt: TGTGCCAGCTCAGGGGGGCATGGCTACACCTTC
d_call: TRBD1
clone_size: -
cdr3_length: 11
j_call: TRBJ1-2
v_call: TRBV6-5

cdr3_aa: CASSYYRGSGELFF
cdr3_nt: TGTGCCAGCAGCTATTACAGGGGGTCGGGGGAGCTGTTTTTT
d_call: TRBD1
clone_size: once
cdr3_length: 14
j_call: TRBJ2-2
v_call: TRBV5-5

cdr3_aa: CASSLYETQYF
cdr3_nt: TGTGCCAGCAGCTTATACGAGACCCAGTACTTC
d_call: -
clone_size: -
cdr3_length: 11
j_call: TRBJ2-5
v_call: TRBV11-2

cdr3_aa: CASSGSMDVLETQYF
cdr3_nt: TGTGCCAGCAGTGGATCCATGGACGTACTAGAGACCCAGTACTTC
d_call: -
clone_size: -
cdr3_length: 15
j_call: TRBJ2-5
v_call: TRBV27

cdr3_aa: CASSVGAGGGTGELFF
cdr3_nt: TGTGCCAGCAGCGTAGGAGCGGGGGGGGGCACCGGGGAGCTGTTTTTT
d_call: TRBD2
clone_size: -
cdr3_length: 16
j_call: TRBJ2-2
v_call: TRBV9

cdr3_aa: CASSLNTDTQYF
cdr3_nt: TGTGCCAGCAGCTTGAACACAGATACGCAGTATTTT
d_call: -
clone_size: -
cdr3_length: 12
j_call: TRBJ2-3
v_call: TRBV5-4

cdr3_aa: CATGNLPGELFF
cdr3_nt: TGTGCCACCGGAAATTTGCCCGGGGAGCTGTTTTTT
d_call: -
clone_size: -
cdr3_length: 12
j_call: TRBJ2-2
v_call: TRBV6-1

cdr3_aa: CASSQDMKQPQHF
cdr3_nt: TGCGCCAGCAGCCAAGATATGAAACAGCCCCAGCATTTT
d_call: -
clone_size: few
cdr3_length: 13
j_call: TRBJ1-5
v_call: TRBV4-3

cdr3_aa: CASTPQGGSYNEQFF
cdr3_nt: TGCGCCAGCACGCCACAGGGGGGCTCCTACAATGAGCAGTTCTTC
d_call: TRBD1
clone_size: -
cdr3_length: 15
j_call: TRBJ2-1
v_call: TRBV10-1

cdr3_aa: CASTFGTGGFMNTEAFF
cdr3_nt: TGTGCCAGTACCTTCGGGACAGGGGGATTCATGAACACTGAAGCTTTCTTT
d_call: TRBD1
clone_size: -
cdr3_length: 17
j_call: TRBJ1-1
v_call: TRBV19

cdr3_aa: CAISDGGARGEQYF
cdr3_nt: TGTGCCATCAGTGATGGGGGGGCAAGGGGCGAGCAGTACTTC
d_call: -
clone_size: few
cdr3_length: 14
j_call: TRBJ2-7
v_call: TRBV10-3

cdr3_aa: CASSRSQGQVGEQYF
cdr3_nt: TGTGCCAGCAGCCGAAGTCAGGGACAGGTGGGCGAGCAGTACTTC
d_call: TRBD1
clone_size: -
cdr3_length: 15
j_call: TRBJ2-7
v_call: TRBV7-2

cdr3_aa: CATSRVSTAGGYTF
cdr3_nt: TGTGCCACCAGCAGAGTTTCTACGGCGGGGGGCTACACCTTC
d_call: -
clone_size: -
cdr3_length: 14
j_call: TRBJ1-2
v_call: TRBV15

cdr3_aa: CASSPRGGILMNTEAFF
cdr3_nt: TGTGCCAGCAGCCCTCGGGGCGGAATCCTAATGAACACTGAAGCTTTCTTT
d_call: -
clone_size: -
cdr3_length: 17
j_call: TRBJ1-1
v_call: TRBV5-8

cdr3_aa: CSARRDTQYF
cdr3_nt: TGCAGTGCTAGACGAGATACGCAGTATTTT
d_call: -
clone_size: -
cdr3_length: 10
j_call: TRBJ2-3
v_call: TRBV20-1

cdr3_aa: CASSVALRETQYF
cdr3_nt: TGTGCCAGCAGCGTAGCCCTCAGAGAGACCCAGTACTTC
d_call: -
clone_size: -
cdr3_length: 13
j_call: TRBJ2-5
v_call: TRBV9